One and the same sample provided the 27 T cell receptor beta chains below, sequenced in a study of T cells in Graves' hyperthyroidism and ophthalmopathy. TCR beta CDR3 regions were amplified from RNA. Carried out on the TCR CDR3, a first-round RT-PCR used the HTBI primer set. TCRdb ran MiXCR on the multiplex PCR reads and lists one entry per CDR3 protein. The repertoire holds some 350,000 distinct CDR3 sequences, around 14% seen once, with 25% to 35% in the top ten. Sequencing used blood. The receptors were gathered from a woman aged 18-35 years with Graves' hyperthyroidism that later progressed to Graves' ophthalmopathy.

This clonotype appeared many times. This CDR3 reads CASSHGQESNQPQHF. The CDR3 nucleotides read TGTGCCAGCAGCCATGGACAGGAAAGCAATCAGCCCCAGCATTTT. The chain uses TRBV3-1 and TRBJ1-5; 7 bases are shared with TRBD1. The CDR3 covers 15 residues. CDR1 is LGHDT and CDR2 is YNNKEL in the germline V gene (reference sequence). V lost 3 bases, J lost 1 base, and 3 bases stayed unmatched.

This clonotype was counted at least ten times. The chain links TRBV7-6 to TRBJ2-2; weak D call: TRBD2 (6 bases). The CDR3 has 16 residues. V was cut by 0 bases and J by 6 bases, with 14 bases left in between. The germline V gene encodes CDR1 SGHVS and CDR2 FNYEAQ. The CDR3 DNA reads as TGTGCCAGCAGCTTAGCAGCTAGCGCCTTGCCCGGGGAGCTGTTTTTT. Translating gives CASSLAASALPGELFF.

There are many counts of this clonotype. The chain recombines TRBV20-1 with TRBJ2-5; 7 bases match TRBD2. Germline V gives CDR1 DFQATT, CDR2 SNEGSKA (reference sequence). The CDR3 has 17 residues. With V trimmed by 1 base and J by 5 bases, 16 bases remained unmatched. Here the CDR3 DNA reads TGCAGTGCTAGAGCCGCCCGAGCGGGGCGCAGAGGGGAGACCCAGTACTTC. Amino acids: CSARAARAGRRGETQYF.

This clonotype was seen ten or more times. The chain joins TRBV27 to TRBJ2-7; a weak D match, TRBD2 (6 bases). The CDR3 covers 15 residues. The V gene's germline CDR1 is MNHEY and CDR2 SMNVEV (reference sequence). Trimming shortened V by 8 bases and J by 2 bases, and 19 bases separated the two germline ends. The CDR3 DNA sequence: TGTGCCAGCGCCCCTCGGGGGTACGAGGCCTACGAGCAGTACTTC. This translates into CASAPRGYEAYEQYF.

This clonotype occurred many times. The rearrangement joins TRBV27 to TRBJ2-7; D not resolved. Germline V gives CDR1 MNHEY, CDR2 SMNVEV (reference sequence). This CDR3 is built from 13 residues. The V gene lost 3 bases and the J gene lost 6 bases, with 12 bases spanning the gap. CDR3 sequence (DNA): TGTGCCAGCAGTTTCCAGCGCGACTCCGAGCAGTACTTC. Translated, it gives CASSFQRDSEQYF.

This chain connects TRBV19 to TRBJ2-5; D is possibly TRBD2 (6 bases). Trimming took off 5 bases at V and 5 bases at J, with 15 bases between the two ends. The germline V gene encodes CDR1 LNHDA and CDR2 SQIVND (reference sequence). The CDR3 contains 14 residues. In DNA form, the CDR3 reads TGTGCCAGTAGTCCGGCGGGAAAGGGGGAGACCCAGTACTTC. Its protein is CASSPAGKGETQYF.

This clonotype was counted between two and nine times. This chain links TRBV20-1 with TRBJ1-3; no reliable D call. The V end lost 2 bases, the J end lost 0 bases, and 8 bases lay between the germline ends. The V gene's germline CDR1 is DFQATT and CDR2 SNEGSKA (reference sequence). CDR3 length: 14 residues. The CDR3 DNA reads TGCAGTGCTAGACTCGGCGGCTCTGGAAACACCATATATTTT. Translation: CSARLGGSGNTIYF.

About this clonotype: Being one base from a much bigger clone, this may be a read error. The V gene is TRBV5-8, the J gene TRBJ2-1; 7 bases are a match to TRBD2. The germline gives CDR1 SGHTS, CDR2 YDEGEE. This CDR3 is 15 amino acids long. The V gene end was trimmed by 0 bases and the J gene end by 4 bases; junction bases not matched to a gene: 4. The CDR3 nucleotides read TGTGCCAGCAGCTTGGTTCTAGCGGAGTACAATGAGCAGTTCTTC. Translation gives CASSLVLAEYNEQFF.

Notes on this clonotype: A much bigger clone sits one base away, suggesting this may be a read error. The V call is TRBV6-1, the J call TRBJ2-3; 11 positions match TRBD2. Germline V gives CDR1 MNHNS, CDR2 SASEGT. There are 18 residues in the CDR3. The junction had 11 bases not matched to a gene; V was cut back by 1 base and J by 5 bases. The CDR3 sequence is CASSEGLAGGGSIDTQYF. In DNA, the CDR3 is TGTGCCAGCAGTGAAGGTCTAGCGGGAGGAGGGAGTATAGATACGCAGTATTTT.

This clonotype was seen ten or more times. This rearrangement joins TRBV27 to TRBJ1-1; D possibly corresponds to TRBD1 (5 bases). With 1 base removed from V and 1 base from J, the gap between germline ends came to 7 bases. Germline assignment: CDR1 MNHEY and CDR2 SMNVEV (reference sequence). CDR3 length: 14 residues. The CDR3 protein is CASSLWGGNTEAFF. DNA of the CDR3: TGTGCCAGCAGTTTATGGGGGGGGAACACTGAAGCTTTCTTT.

As for this clonotype: This may come from a read error, since a much larger clone is one base off. This chain uses TRBV12-3 or TRBV12-4 with TRBJ2-2; the D is unclear. The CDR3 sequence is 15 residues long. Trimming stripped 4 bases from V and 4 bases from J, with 13 bases between. The CDR3 here is CASSSIWRGTGELFF. Here the CDR3 DNA reads TGTGCCAGCAGTTCTATTTGGCGTGGCACCGGGGAGCTGTTTTTT.

The chain has TRBV19 and TRBJ2-5, with D maybe TRBD2 (6 bases). The CDR3 runs 14 residues. V lost 5 bases, J lost 6 bases, and 16 bases lay in between. Germline V gives CDR1 LNHDA, CDR2 SQIVND (reference sequence). CDR3 coding DNA: TGTGCCAGTAGTCCAGGGACGGGAGTGAAGACCCAGTACTTC. Translation gives CASSPGTGVKTQYF.

The sample holds many counts of this clonotype. The chain links TRBV12-3 or TRBV12-4 to TRBJ1-2; no clear D. V was pared by 10 bases and J by 5 bases, with 14 bases between. This CDR3 contains 12 residues. The CDR3 region is CAINHGRYGYTF. CDR3 DNA sequence: TGTGCCATTAACCACGGGAGGTATGGCTACACCTTC.

This clonotype showed up just a few times. The chain uses TRBV28 and TRBJ2-7; D possibly corresponds to TRBD1 (5 bases). This CDR3 spans 16 amino acids. Germline CDR1 MDHEN, CDR2 SYDVKM. V was cut by 4 bases and J by 5 bases, with 21 bases left in between. The CDR3 nucleotides read TGTGCCAGCAGTTCATACCCAGGGATAAGCCTAGACGAGCAGTACTTC. It is translated as CASSSYPGISLDEQYF.

This clonotype was seen only a few times. V is TRBV2 and J is TRBJ1-4; tentative D call: TRBD1 (6 bases). The CDR3 covers 16 residues. V gave up 2 bases and J gave up 3 bases, with 13 bases separating them. Looked up from germline, CDR1 is SNHLY and CDR2 is FYNNEI. The CDR3 spells CASSERDIAANEKLFF. The CDR3 nucleotides read TGTGCCAGCAGTGAAAGGGACATTGCGGCTAATGAAAAACTGTTTTTT.

The chain's CDR3 is CASSYRPLAGGPINEQFF. DNA of the CDR3: TGTGCCAGCAGTTACCGTCCCCTGGCGGGAGGGCCAATCAATGAGCAGTTCTTC. The chain joins TRBV6-5 to TRBJ2-1, with 9 bases lining up with TRBD2. V lost 2 bases, J lost 6 bases, and 14 bases stayed unmatched. This CDR3 is 18 amino acids long. Germline V gene data show CDR1 as MNHEY and CDR2 as SVGAGI.

V and J are TRBV4-1 and TRBJ2-7, with 11 positions matching TRBD2. The ends lost 3 bases at V and 3 bases at J; junction bases unmatched: 4. Germline V lookup: CDR1 MGHRA, CDR2 YSYEKL. The CDR3 contains 15 residues. For the CDR3, the DNA is TGCGCCAGCAGCCACCTAGCGGGAGGTAGCTACGAGCAGTACTTC. It yields the protein CASSHLAGGSYEQYF.

The table lists this clonotype with many counts. The chain links TRBV7-2 to TRBJ1-2; weak D call: TRBD1 (5 bases). CDR3 length: 16 residues. The V end lost 4 bases, the J end lost 4 bases, and 19 bases lay between the germline ends. Looked up from germline, CDR1 is SGHTA and CDR2 is FQGNSA. Here the CDR3 DNA reads TGTGCCAGCAGCTCCAAAAGCGACAGAGGCCCCTATGGCTACACCTTC. It codes for CASSSKSDRGPYGYTF.

In its sample, this clonotype was seen many times. The CDR3 DNA reads as TGTGCCATCAGAGCGACTCGTGCGAACACCGGGGAGCTGTTTTTT. Its protein product is CAIRATRANTGELFF. V gene TRBV10-3 combines with J gene TRBJ2-2; D gene uncertain. Germline lookup yields CDR1 ENHRY and CDR2 SYGVKD. Trimming cost V 6 bases and J 0 bases, with 11 bases left between them. CDR3 length: 15 residues.

This rearrangement joins TRBV20-1 to TRBJ2-1, with TRBD2 matching over 10 bases. Germline-derived CDR1 and CDR2 are DFQATT and SNEGSKA (reference sequence). The CDR3 totals 15 residues. J was trimmed by 1 base and V by 5 bases; bases with no gene match: 5. The CDR3 sequence is CSAYSSGRSYNEQFF. The DNA for the CDR3 is TGCAGTGCTTACTCTAGCGGGAGATCCTACAATGAGCAGTTCTTC.

This clonotype was observed many times. The chain combines TRBV27 with TRBJ2-3, with D unresolved. This CDR3 has 16 residues. Between the trimmed V and J ends, which lost 8 bases and 4 bases, there was a span of 22 bases. Per the germline V gene, CDR1 is MNHEY and CDR2 is SMNVEV (reference sequence). The CDR3 DNA reads as TGTGCCAGCGCTACCTTCATAGAGTTGGTCCCAGATACGCAGTATTTT. Protein product: CASATFIELVPDTQYF.

This clonotype was seen at least ten times. This rearrangement joins TRBV2 to TRBJ2-3; 11 bases fit TRBD2. Per the germline V gene, CDR1 is SNHLY and CDR2 is FYNNEI. Trimming cost V 6 bases and J 5 bases; bases outside gene matches: 10. The CDR3 runs 16 residues. CDR3 nucleotides: TGTGCCAGCAGGCTGTTTAGCGGGAGGGCCATAGATACGCAGTATTTT. Protein product: CASRLFSGRAIDTQYF.

This clonotype was seen many times. This sequence joins TRBV27 and TRBJ2-3; D is tentatively TRBD1 or TRBD2 (5 bases each). Germline V gene sequence: CDR1 MNHEY, CDR2 SMNVEV (reference sequence). Trimming left V 4 bases short and J 1 base short, with 18 bases between. The CDR3 totals 17 residues. In DNA form, the CDR3 reads TGTGCCAGCAGTTCCTCCATCCTGGGACGGGGCACAGATACGCAGTATTTT. It encodes CASSSSILGRGTDTQYF.

This clonotype was counted many times. This chain uses TRBV30 with TRBJ1-4; no definite D call. The V gene's germline CDR1 is GTSNPN and CDR2 SVGIG (reference sequence). The CDR3 is 14 residues long. V was cut by 2 bases and J by 7 bases, with 14 bases left in between. The CDR3 DNA reads TGTGCCTGGAGTTTTTGGACCCAAGGTGAAAAACTGTTTTTT. Translation: CAWSFWTQGEKLFF.

Ten or more counts support this clonotype. The CDR3 DNA follows: TGTGCCATCACCGGACTAGCTCGGAATGAGCAGTTCTTC. It encodes CAITGLARNEQFF. The chain couples TRBV6-2 or TRBV6-3 to TRBJ2-1; 8 nucleotides agree with TRBD2. The germline V gene has CDR1 MNHEY and CDR2 SVGEGT. The length of the CDR3 is 13 residues. V was pared by 10 bases and J by 7 bases, with 9 bases of the junction left unmatched.

The rearrangement links TRBV28 to TRBJ1-2; D perhaps matches TRBD1 (5 bases). The CDR3 is 13 amino acids. Trimming took 6 bases from V and 2 from J, leaving 10 bases between them. From germline, CDR1 is MDHEN and CDR2 SYDVKM. CDR3 sequence: CASSIDSNYGYTF. For the CDR3, the DNA is TGTGCCAGCAGCATCGACAGCAACTATGGCTACACCTTC.

This clonotype has a handful of counts. V is TRBV10-3 and J is TRBJ2-1, with TRBD2 matching over 7 bases. The CDR3 has 16 residues. Germline lookup yields CDR1 ENHRY and CDR2 SYGVKD. Trimming at V came to 1 base and at J to 5 bases, leaving 8 bases not matched to a gene. This CDR3 reads CAISEWSGTPHNEQFF. In DNA form, the CDR3 reads TGTGCCATCAGTGAGTGGAGCGGGACCCCCCACAATGAGCAGTTCTTC.